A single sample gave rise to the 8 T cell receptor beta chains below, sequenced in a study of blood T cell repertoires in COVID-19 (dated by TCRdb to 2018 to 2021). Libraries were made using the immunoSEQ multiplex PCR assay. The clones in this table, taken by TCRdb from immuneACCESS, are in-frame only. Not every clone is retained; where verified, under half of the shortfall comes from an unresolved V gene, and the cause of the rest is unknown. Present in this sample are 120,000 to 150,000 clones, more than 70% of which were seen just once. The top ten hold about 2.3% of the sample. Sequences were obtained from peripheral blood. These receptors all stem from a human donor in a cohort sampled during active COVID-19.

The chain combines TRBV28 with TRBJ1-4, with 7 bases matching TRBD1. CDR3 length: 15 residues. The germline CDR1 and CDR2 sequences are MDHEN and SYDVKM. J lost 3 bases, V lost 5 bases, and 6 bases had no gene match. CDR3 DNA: TGTGCCAGCAGTCTTACAGGGGTGGCTAATGAAAAACTGTTTTTT. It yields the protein CASSLTGVANEKLFF.

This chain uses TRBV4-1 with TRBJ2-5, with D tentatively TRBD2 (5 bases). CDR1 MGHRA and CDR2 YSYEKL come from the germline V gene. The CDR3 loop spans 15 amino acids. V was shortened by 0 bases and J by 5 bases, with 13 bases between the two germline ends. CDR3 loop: CASSQDWLAMETQYF. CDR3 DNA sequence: TGCGCCAGCAGCCAAGACTGGCTAGCCATGGAGACCCAGTACTTC.

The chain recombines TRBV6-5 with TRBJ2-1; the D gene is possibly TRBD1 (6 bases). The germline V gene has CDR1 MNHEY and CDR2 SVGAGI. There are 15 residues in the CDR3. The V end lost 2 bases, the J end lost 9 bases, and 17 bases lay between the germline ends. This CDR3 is CASSYRAEQGSEQFF. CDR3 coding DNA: TGTGCCAGCAGTTACCGAGCTGAACAGGGAAGTGAGCAGTTCTTC.

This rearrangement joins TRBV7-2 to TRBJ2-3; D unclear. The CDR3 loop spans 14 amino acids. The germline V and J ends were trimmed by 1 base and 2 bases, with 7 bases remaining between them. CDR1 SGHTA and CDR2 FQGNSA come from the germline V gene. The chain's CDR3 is CASSLGFYTDTQYF. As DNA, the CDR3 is TGTGCCAGCAGCTTAGGTTTCTACACAGATACGCAGTATTTT.

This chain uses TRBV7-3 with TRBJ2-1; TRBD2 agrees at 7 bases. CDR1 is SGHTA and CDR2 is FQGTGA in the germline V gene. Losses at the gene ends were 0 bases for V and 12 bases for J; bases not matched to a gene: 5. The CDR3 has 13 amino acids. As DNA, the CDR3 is TGTGCCAGCAGCTTAACGACTAGCAATCTGCAGTTCTTC. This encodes CASSLTTSNLQFF.

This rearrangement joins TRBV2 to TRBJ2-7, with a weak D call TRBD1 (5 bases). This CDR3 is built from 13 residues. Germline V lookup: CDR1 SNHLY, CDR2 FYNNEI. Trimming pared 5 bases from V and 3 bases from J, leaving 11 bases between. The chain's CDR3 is CASSRTGFYEQYF. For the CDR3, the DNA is TGTGCCAGCAGTCGCACAGGATTCTACGAGCAGTACTTC.

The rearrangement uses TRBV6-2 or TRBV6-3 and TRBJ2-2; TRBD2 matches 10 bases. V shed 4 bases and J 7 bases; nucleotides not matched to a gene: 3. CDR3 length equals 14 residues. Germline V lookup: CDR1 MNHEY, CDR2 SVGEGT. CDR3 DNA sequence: TGTGCCAGCAGTTTTAGGACTAGCGGCGGGGAGCTGTTTTTT. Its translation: CASSFRTSGGELFF.

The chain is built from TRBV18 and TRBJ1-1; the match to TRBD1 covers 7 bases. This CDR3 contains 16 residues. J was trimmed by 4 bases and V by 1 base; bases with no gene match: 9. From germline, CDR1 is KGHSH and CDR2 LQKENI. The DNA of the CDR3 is TGTGCCAGCTCACCACGGGTAGGGGGCACGTCCACTGAAGCTTTCTTT. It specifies CASSPRVGGTSTEAFF. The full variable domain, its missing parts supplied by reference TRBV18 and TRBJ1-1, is NAGVMQNPRHLVRRRGQEARLRCSPMKGHSHVYWYRQLPEEGLKFMVYLQKENIIDESGMPKERFSAEFPKEGPSILRIQQVVRGDSAAYFCASSPRVGGTSTEAFFGQGTRLTVV.